This T cell receptor beta chain was sequenced in a study of OX40 agonist ivuxolimab in advanced cancers. For the wider study: Ivuxolimab was a fully human IgG2 agonistic monoclonal antibody targeting the costimulatory receptor OX40 (CD134). In the dose-escalation cohort, roughly 80% of patients were male, and the mean age was approximately 64 years, with a range of about 23 to 85. The purpose of peripheral TCRbeta sequencing was to test whether ivuxolimab changed TCR sequence diversity and led to clonal T-cell expansion. Partial responses occurred in three dose-escalation patients, of whom one had hepatocellular carcinoma and two had cutaneous melanoma. Of the approximately 50 dose-escalation patients, hepatocellular carcinoma was present in approximately 20, melanoma in roughly 15, renal cell carcinoma in 9 and head and neck cancer in 9. Patients were allowed to have had prior anti-PD-1, anti-PD-L1 or anti-CTLA-4 therapy, and roughly 40% of the dose-escalation patients had previously received checkpoint inhibitors. Intravenous ivuxolimab was administered to patients every 2 weeks at six dose levels: 0.01, 0.1, 0.3, 1.5, 3 and 10 mg/kg. The monotherapy dose-escalation portion (N of about 50 patients) of the phase I ivuxolimab trial is reported in the paper.

Patients with a history of autoimmune disease or receiving systemic immunosuppression were excluded from the trial. Peripheral blood for TCR sequencing was drawn from every dose cohort at baseline, at cycle 4 day 1 and at cycle 7 day 1. The samples were taken from a phase I, first-in-human, multicenter, open-label dose-escalation trial of ivuxolimab. The trial enrolled adults with locally advanced or metastatic head and neck squamous cell, hepatocellular, melanoma or renal cell carcinoma. Before TCR sequencing, CD4+ T cells and CD8+ T cells were sorted from peripheral blood as separate populations. Remarks on this clone: It lacks a known antigen. No much larger clone is present one base from it, and per-base qualities are unavailable.

Genomic DNA was isolated from the sorted cells so that the TCRbeta CDR3 region could be sequenced. The immunoSEQ Assay was used to sequence the TCRbeta CDR3 regions. The clones in this table, taken by TCRdb from immuneACCESS, are in-frame only. Not every clone is retained; where verified, under half of the shortfall comes from an unresolved V gene, and the cause of the rest is unknown. This sample comprises 55,000 to 70,000 clones, 80% of them detected only once. The ten largest clones capture approximately 1.2% of the sample. Beyond this particular receptor, the publication reports: Antigen specificity was not determined for the clonally expanded peripheral T cells. At doses of 0.1 to 3.0 mg/kg, clonal expansion of both CD4+ and CD8+ T cells in blood was seen between baseline and week 6. On average, CD8+ T cells showed more expanded clones than CD4+ T cells after ivuxolimab. In partial responders in the 0.1-3.0 mg/kg groups, normalized peripheral clonal expansion was found to be among the lowest, especially among CD8+ T cells. Low levels of normalized T-cell clonal expansion were also seen in some nonresponding patients.

The CDR3 runs 15 amino acids, cysteine and phenylalanine included. The entry retains the CDR3 DNA only, 45 bases that are in frame from base 1. Reading the germline V gene gives CDR1 SGHTA and CDR2 FQGTGA. V gives up 5 bases and J gives up 5 bases, and the segment between their germline ends measures 19 bases. The rearrangement combines TRBV7-3 with TRBJ2-7, with the D segment identity uncertain. Source: CD4+ or CD8+ T cells sorted from blood, taken in a trial of the OX40 agonist ivuxolimab. The receptor was derived from an adult with an advanced solid tumor such as melanoma, head and neck, liver or kidney cancer. The nucleotide sequence reads as follows: TGTGCCAGCAGCCCCTCTGGTCTAGGTCAGAACGAGCAGTACTTC. It specifies CASSPSGLGQNEQYF.